A single sample is the source of the 21 T cell receptor beta chains below, sequenced in a study of control samples from healthy donors and cancer patients. Sequencing was performed with immunoSEQ multiplex PCR; in TCRdb, only in-frame clones are kept and a portion is missing. Here the sample spans 230,000 or so clones, 85% to 95% being singletons. Sequenced: blood. These receptors were taken from a man in his forties or fifties in good health.

This chain connects TRBV28 to TRBJ1-5; D gene uncertain. CDR3 size: 14 residues. CDR1 is MDHEN, CDR2 SYDVKM, per germline. Trimming removed 6 bases at V and 1 base at J, with 10 bases between. As DNA, the CDR3 is TGTGCCAGCAGCGGACGGCACAGCAATCAGCCCCAGCATTTT. Translating it yields CASSGRHSNQPQHF.

CDR3 sequence: CASSQNRDLRGNEQFF. In DNA, the CDR3 is TGTGCCAGCAGTCAGAACCGGGACCTCAGGGGGAATGAGCAGTTCTTC. The V gene is TRBV27, the J gene TRBJ2-1; 7 positions agree with TRBD1. Trimming removed 5 bases from V and 7 bases from J; junction bases left unmatched: 14. This CDR3 is built from 16 residues. Germline-derived CDR1 and CDR2 are MNHEY and SMNVEV (reference sequence).

This chain uses TRBV6-6 with TRBJ2-4, with a possible D match to TRBD2 (6 bases). CDR1 MNHNY and CDR2 SVGAGI come from the germline V gene (reference sequence). The CDR3 runs to 16 residues. V lost 8 bases, J lost 0 bases, and 17 bases lay in between. In DNA form, the CDR3 reads TGTGCCAGCCAAGAGGCCGGGGGATTAGCCAAAAACATTCAGTACTTC. Protein sequence: CASQEAGGLAKNIQYF.

V usage is TRBV28 and J usage is TRBJ1-1; D may be TRBD1 (6 bases). The CDR3 is 13 amino acids. Trimming pared 4 bases from V and 0 bases from J, leaving 6 bases between. Germline V gene sequence: CDR1 MDHEN, CDR2 SYDVKM. CDR3 sequence (DNA): TGTGCCAGCAGTTGGGACATGAACACTGAAGCTTTCTTT. It codes for CASSWDMNTEAFF.

The chain is built from TRBV28 and TRBJ1-2; unclear D gene. The CDR3 is 14 residues long. V lost 5 bases and J 8 bases, leaving 18 bases between the germline ends. Germline V gene lookup returns CDR1 MDHEN and CDR2 SYDVKM. The CDR3 loop reads CASSLAVGVDGYTF. CDR3 nucleotides: TGTGCCAGCAGTCTCGCCGTGGGTGTCGACGGCTACACCTTC.

Notes on this clone: In the same sample, other DNA sequences code for this CDR3. The V gene is TRBV5-1, the J gene TRBJ1-1, with 8 bases matching TRBD1. Germline V gene lookup returns CDR1 SGHRS and CDR2 YFSETQ. The V segment lost 0 bases and the J segment 4 bases; nucleotides outside the gene matches: 2. The length of the CDR3 is 14 residues. The CDR3 loop is CASSLAGTGTEAFF. CDR3 coding DNA: TGCGCCAGCAGCTTGGCAGGGACAGGCACTGAAGCTTTCTTT.

The count of this clone is one. This chain links TRBV5-1 with TRBJ2-6, with 7 bases matching TRBD1. V trimming: 0 bases; J trimming: 2 bases; junction bases outside the gene matches: 5. CDR1 SGHRS and CDR2 YFSETQ come from the germline V gene. This CDR3 has 17 residues. The CDR3 DNA follows: TGCGCCAGCAGCTTGGTGGGTCAGGGGGCTGGGGCCAACGTCCTGACTTTC. Residues: CASSLVGQGAGANVLTF. The complete variable domain, with remaining parts taken from reference TRBV5-1 and TRBJ2-6, reads KAGVTQTPRYLIKTRGQQVTLSCSPISGHRSVSWYQQTPGQGLQFLFEYFSETQRNKGNFPGRFSGRQFSNSRSEMNVSTLELGDSALYLCASSLVGQGAGANVLTFGAGSRLTVL.

The chain recombines TRBV4-1 with TRBJ1-2; D not certain. Germline CDR1 MGHRA, CDR2 YSYEKL. This CDR3 is built from 16 residues. Trimming removed 2 bases from V and 3 bases from J, with 16 bases in between. In DNA, the CDR3 is TGCGCCAGCAGCCAACCCCTTCGGGGAGGATACTATGGCTACACCTTC. Translating gives CASSQPLRGGYYGYTF.

The chain couples TRBV30 to TRBJ2-7; D tentatively fits TRBD1 or TRBD2 (5 bases each). V gave up 8 bases and J gave up 2 bases, with 10 bases separating them. The CDR3 extends over 11 amino acids. Germline CDR1 is GTSNPN and CDR2 is SVGIG (reference sequence). The CDR3 here is CAGMGAYEQYF. For the CDR3, the DNA is TGTGCCGGTATGGGGGCCTACGAGCAGTACTTC.

The V call is TRBV3-1 (or the pseudogene TRBV3-2), the J call TRBJ2-1; D unclear. This CDR3 contains 13 residues. Germline V gives CDR1 LGHDT, CDR2 YNNKEL (reference sequence). With 0 bases removed from V and 9 bases from J, the gap between germline ends came to 9 bases. As DNA, the CDR3 is TGTGCCAGCAGCCAAGATAGGGTCGGTGAGCAGTTCTTC. Protein: CASSQDRVGEQFF.

The CDR3 DNA sequence: TGTGCCAGCAGGAGGGACACCGGGGAGCTGTTTTTT. This codes for CASRRDTGELFF. This rearrangement joins TRBV5-6 to TRBJ2-2, with D possibly matching TRBD2 (5 bases). This CDR3 region has 12 residues. Per the germline V gene, CDR1 is SGHDT and CDR2 is YYEEEE. V dropped 5 bases and J dropped 3 bases, with 5 bases sitting between them.

As to this clone: Other DNA sequences from this sample encode an identical CDR3 as well. V gene TRBV5-1 combines with J gene TRBJ2-5; D possibly corresponds to TRBD2 (6 bases). Trimming removed 0 bases from V and 4 bases from J, with 13 bases in between. This CDR3 contains 15 residues. Germline lookup yields CDR1 SGHRS and CDR2 YFSETQ. The CDR3 spells CASSLAGTGGETQYF. DNA for the CDR3: TGCGCCAGCAGCTTGGCGGGGACTGGGGGAGAGACCCAGTACTTC. The variable domain in full, completed from reference TRBV5-1 and TRBJ2-5, reads KAGVTQTPRYLIKTRGQQVTLSCSPISGHRSVSWYQQTPGQGLQFLFEYFSETQRNKGNFPGRFSGRQFSNSRSEMNVSTLELGDSALYLCASSLAGTGGETQYFGPGTRLLVL.

This chain connects TRBV2 to TRBJ2-3; D is possibly TRBD1 (5 bases). V gave up 7 bases and J gave up 4 bases, with 9 bases separating them. This CDR3 region has 12 residues. The V gene's germline CDR1 is SNHLY and CDR2 FYNNEI. The CDR3 DNA reads as TGTGCCAGCAACTCAGGGTCAGATACGCAGTATTTT. Protein sequence: CASNSGSDTQYF.

This clone was seen more than once but under ten times. The rearrangement uses TRBV28 and TRBJ1-4; D unresolved. The CDR3 has 14 residues. With 7 bases removed from V and 1 base from J, the gap between germline ends came to 10 bases. Germline V gene sequence: CDR1 MDHEN, CDR2 SYDVKM. CDR3 in amino acids: CASNPDRTNEKLFF. The CDR3 nucleotides are TGTGCCAGCAACCCGGACCGAACTAATGAAAAACTGTTTTTT.

The gene calls are TRBV7-8 and TRBJ2-7, with D unclear. The CDR3 is 14 residues long. The germline V gene encodes CDR1 SGHVS and CDR2 FQNEAQ. Trimming removed 4 bases at V and 0 bases at J, with 10 bases between. The CDR3 DNA reads as TGTGCCAGCAGCTACGAAGGATACTCCTACGAGCAGTACGTC. This encodes CASSYEGYSYEQYV.

V usage is TRBV15 and J usage is TRBJ2-7; no clear D gene. CDR3 length equals 15 residues. Germline V gives CDR1 LNHNV, CDR2 YYDKDF (reference sequence). Between the trimmed V and J ends, which lost 0 bases and 7 bases, there was a span of 16 bases. CDR3 region: CATSRDGDPAWEQYF. For the CDR3, the DNA is TGTGCCACCAGCAGAGATGGAGATCCCGCTTGGGAGCAGTACTTC. The full variable domain, with the rest looked up from reference TRBV15 and TRBJ2-7, is DAMVIQNPRYQVTQFGKPVTLSCSQTLNHNVMYWYQQKSSQAPKLLFHYYDKDFNNEADTPDNFQSRRPNTSFCFLDIRSPGLGDTAMYLCATSRDGDPAWEQYFGPGTRLTVT.

The rearrangement links TRBV28 to TRBJ1-2; D is unclear. The CDR3 consists of 14 residues. V was pared by 2 bases and J by 8 bases, with 15 bases between. The V gene's germline CDR1 is MDHEN and CDR2 SYDVKM. For the CDR3, the DNA is TGTGCCAGCAGTTTACTACCCTCAAGGCGAGGCTACACCTTC. Translating it yields CASSLLPSRRGYTF.

This chain joins TRBV6-5 and TRBJ1-6; 7 bases fit TRBD1. The junction had 9 bases not matched to a gene; V was cut back by 3 bases and J by 7 bases. Germline V gene sequence: CDR1 MNHEY, CDR2 SVGAGI. The CDR3 consists of 16 residues. The CDR3 spells CASSYPTGRKNSPLHF. CDR3 coding DNA: TGTGCCAGCAGTTATCCGACAGGGAGAAAGAATTCACCCCTCCACTTT.

The chain couples TRBV7-9 to TRBJ1-2; no definite D call. In germline, CDR1 is SEHNR, CDR2 FQNEAQ (reference sequence). V was clipped by 6 bases and J by 8 bases, with 22 bases between them. The CDR3 has 15 residues. CDR3 sequence: CASSDFGQRGSGYTF. In DNA, the CDR3 is TGTGCCAGCAGTGATTTCGGGCAACGTGGATCCGGCTACACCTTC.

This clone was found once. Other DNA sequences in this specimen translate into the identical CDR3. The J gene is TRBJ2-1, the V gene TRBV7-3; D perhaps matches TRBD2 (5 bases). Trimming left V 9 bases short and J 8 bases short, with 14 bases between. Per germline, CDR1 SGHTA and CDR2 FQGTGA. This CDR3 spans 12 amino acids. For the CDR3, the DNA is TGTGCCAGTAGCCGAGGGTGGGATGAGCAGTTCTTC. This encodes CASSRGWDEQFF.

CDR3 in amino acids: CASSRVWQGNSPLHF. The DNA for the CDR3 is TGTGCCAGCAGTCGGGTCTGGCAGGGGAATTCACCCCTCCACTTT. This chain uses TRBV6-5 with TRBJ1-6, with D possibly matching TRBD1 (6 bases). The V and J ends lost 5 bases and 7 bases respectively, with 15 bases between them. Germline V gene lookup returns CDR1 MNHEY and CDR2 SVGAGI. This CDR3 has 15 amino acids.